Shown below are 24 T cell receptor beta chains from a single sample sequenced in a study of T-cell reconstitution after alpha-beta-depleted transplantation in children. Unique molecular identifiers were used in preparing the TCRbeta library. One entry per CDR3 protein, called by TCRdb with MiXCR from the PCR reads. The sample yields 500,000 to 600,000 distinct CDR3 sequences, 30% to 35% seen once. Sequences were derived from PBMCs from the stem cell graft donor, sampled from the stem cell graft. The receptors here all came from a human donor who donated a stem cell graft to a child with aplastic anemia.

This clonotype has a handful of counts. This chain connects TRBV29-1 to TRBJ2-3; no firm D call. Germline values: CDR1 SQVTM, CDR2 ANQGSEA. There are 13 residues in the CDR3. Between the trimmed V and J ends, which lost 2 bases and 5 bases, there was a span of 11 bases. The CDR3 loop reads CSVEPGPQDTQYF. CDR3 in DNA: TGCAGCGTTGAACCTGGGCCCCAAGATACGCAGTATTTT.

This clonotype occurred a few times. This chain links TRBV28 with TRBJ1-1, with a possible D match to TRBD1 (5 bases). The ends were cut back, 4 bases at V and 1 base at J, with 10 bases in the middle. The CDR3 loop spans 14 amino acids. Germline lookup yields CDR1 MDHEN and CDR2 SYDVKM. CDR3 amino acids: CASSSPTENTEAFF. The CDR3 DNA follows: TGTGCCAGCAGTTCCCCGACAGAGAACACTGAAGCTTTCTTT.

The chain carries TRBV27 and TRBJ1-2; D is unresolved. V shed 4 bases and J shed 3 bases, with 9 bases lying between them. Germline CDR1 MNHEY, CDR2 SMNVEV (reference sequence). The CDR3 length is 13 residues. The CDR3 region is CASSSGDYYGYTF. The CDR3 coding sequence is TGTGCCAGCAGTTCGGGCGATTACTATGGCTACACCTTC.

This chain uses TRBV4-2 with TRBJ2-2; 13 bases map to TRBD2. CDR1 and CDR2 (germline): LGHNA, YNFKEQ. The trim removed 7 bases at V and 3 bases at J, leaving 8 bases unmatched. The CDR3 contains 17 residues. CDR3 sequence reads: CASTDYGLAGDTGELFF. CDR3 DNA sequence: TGTGCCAGCACCGACTACGGACTAGCGGGAGACACCGGGGAGCTGTTTTTT.

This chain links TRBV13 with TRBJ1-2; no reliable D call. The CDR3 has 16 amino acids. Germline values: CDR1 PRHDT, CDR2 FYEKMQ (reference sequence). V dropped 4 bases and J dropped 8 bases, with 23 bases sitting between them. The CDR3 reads CASSSGPDGNPGGYTF. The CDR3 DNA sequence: TGTGCCAGCAGCTCGGGCCCGGACGGAAACCCGGGGGGCTACACCTTC.

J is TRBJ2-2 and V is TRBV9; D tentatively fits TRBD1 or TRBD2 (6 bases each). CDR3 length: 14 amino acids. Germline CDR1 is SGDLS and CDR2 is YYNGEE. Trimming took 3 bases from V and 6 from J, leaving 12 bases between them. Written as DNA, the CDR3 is TGTGCCAGCAGCGCGAATAGGGGGGCCGGGGAGCTGTTTTTT. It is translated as CASSANRGAGELFF.

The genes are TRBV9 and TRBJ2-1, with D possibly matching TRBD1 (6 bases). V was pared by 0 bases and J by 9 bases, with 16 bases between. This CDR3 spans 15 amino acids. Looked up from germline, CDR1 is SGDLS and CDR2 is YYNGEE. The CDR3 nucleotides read TGTGCCAGCAGCGTAGATCTGGGGGCCAGTCGTGAGCAGTTCTTC. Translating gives CASSVDLGASREQFF.

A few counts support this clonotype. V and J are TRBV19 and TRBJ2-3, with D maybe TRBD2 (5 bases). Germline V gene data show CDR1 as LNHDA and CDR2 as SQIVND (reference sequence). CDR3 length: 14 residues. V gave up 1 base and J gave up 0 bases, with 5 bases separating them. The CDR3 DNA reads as TGTGCCAGTAGTATAGCGGGAAGCACAGATACGCAGTATTTT. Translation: CASSIAGSTDTQYF.

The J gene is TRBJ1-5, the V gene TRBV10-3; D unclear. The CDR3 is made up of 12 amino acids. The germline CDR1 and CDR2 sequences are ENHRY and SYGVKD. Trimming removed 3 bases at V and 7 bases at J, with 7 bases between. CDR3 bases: TGTGCCATCAGTGATGGAAGACAGCCCCAGCATTTT. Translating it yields CAISDGRQPQHF.

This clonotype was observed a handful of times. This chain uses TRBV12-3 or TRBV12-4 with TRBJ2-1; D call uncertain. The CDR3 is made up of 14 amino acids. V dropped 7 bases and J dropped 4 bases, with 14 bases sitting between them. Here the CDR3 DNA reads TGTGCCAGCATCCTAGATAGGGCTTACAATGAGCAGTTCTTC. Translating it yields CASILDRAYNEQFF.

The CDR3 bases are TGTGCCAGCAGACCTGACGGCTACGAGCAGTACTTC. Amino acid sequence: CASRPDGYEQYF. The V and J genes are TRBV7-2 and TRBJ2-7, with D uncertain. CDR3 size: 12 residues. Germline V gives CDR1 SGHTA, CDR2 FQGNSA. V lost 6 bases and J lost 3, with 9 bases in between.

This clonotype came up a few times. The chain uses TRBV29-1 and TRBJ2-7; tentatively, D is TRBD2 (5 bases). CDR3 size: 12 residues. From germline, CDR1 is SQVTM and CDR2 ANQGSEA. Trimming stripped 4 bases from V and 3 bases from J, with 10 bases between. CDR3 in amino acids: CSVVAGNYEQYF. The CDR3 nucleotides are TGCAGCGTTGTAGCCGGGAACTACGAGCAGTACTTC.

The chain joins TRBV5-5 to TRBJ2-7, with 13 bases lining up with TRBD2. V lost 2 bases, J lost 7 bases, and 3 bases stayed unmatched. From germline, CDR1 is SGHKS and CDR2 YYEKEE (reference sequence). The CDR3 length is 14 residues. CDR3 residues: CASSFRLAGGEQYF. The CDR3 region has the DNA TGTGCCAGCAGCTTTCGACTAGCGGGAGGTGAGCAGTACTTC.

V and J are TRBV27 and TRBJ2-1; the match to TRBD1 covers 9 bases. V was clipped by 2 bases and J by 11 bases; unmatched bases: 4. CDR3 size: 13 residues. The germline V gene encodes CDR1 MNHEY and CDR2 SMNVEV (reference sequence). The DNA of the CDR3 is TGTGCCAGCAGTTTAACAGGGGGCATCAAGCAGTTCTTC. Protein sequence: CASSLTGGIKQFF.

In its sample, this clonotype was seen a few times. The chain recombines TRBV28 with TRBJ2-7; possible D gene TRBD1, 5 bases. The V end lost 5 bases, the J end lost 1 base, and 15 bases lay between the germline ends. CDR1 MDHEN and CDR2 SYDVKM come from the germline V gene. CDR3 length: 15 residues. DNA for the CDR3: TGTGCCAGCAGTGGGATGATGACAGAGTCCTACGAGCAGTACTTC. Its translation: CASSGMMTESYEQYF.

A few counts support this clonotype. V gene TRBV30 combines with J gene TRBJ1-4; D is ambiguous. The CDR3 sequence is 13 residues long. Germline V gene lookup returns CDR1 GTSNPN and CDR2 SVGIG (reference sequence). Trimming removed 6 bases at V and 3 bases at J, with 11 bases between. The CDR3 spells CACLNGANEKLFF. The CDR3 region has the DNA TGTGCCTGCCTGAATGGGGCTAATGAAAAACTGTTTTTT.

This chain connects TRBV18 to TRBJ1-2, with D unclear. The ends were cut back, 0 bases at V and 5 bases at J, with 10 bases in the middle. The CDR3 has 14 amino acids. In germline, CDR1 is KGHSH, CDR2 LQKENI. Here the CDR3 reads CASSPPEGRYGYTF. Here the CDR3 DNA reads TGTGCCAGCTCACCACCGGAGGGAAGGTATGGCTACACCTTC.

CDR3 loop: CASSSGQGAKAFF. The CDR3 DNA follows: TGTGCCAGCAGTTCTGGACAGGGGGCAAAAGCTTTCTTT. The chain uses TRBV28 and TRBJ1-1; the match to TRBD1 covers 11 bases. Germline lookup yields CDR1 MDHEN and CDR2 SYDVKM. V lost 4 bases to trimming and J lost 9 bases; unmatched junction nucleotides: 4. This CDR3 spans 13 amino acids.

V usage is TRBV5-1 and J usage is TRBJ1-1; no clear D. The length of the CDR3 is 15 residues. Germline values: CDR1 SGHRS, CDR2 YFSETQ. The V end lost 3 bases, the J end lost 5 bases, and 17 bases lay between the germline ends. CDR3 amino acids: CASSSGSGFGTEAFF. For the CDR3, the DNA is TGCGCCAGCAGCTCTGGGTCTGGATTCGGGACTGAAGCTTTCTTT. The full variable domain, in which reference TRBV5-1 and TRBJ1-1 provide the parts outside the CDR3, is KAGVTQTPRYLIKTRGQQVTLSCSPISGHRSVSWYQQTPGQGLQFLFEYFSETQRNKGNFPGRFSGRQFSNSRSEMNVSTLELGDSALYLCASSSGSGFGTEAFFGQGTRLTVV.

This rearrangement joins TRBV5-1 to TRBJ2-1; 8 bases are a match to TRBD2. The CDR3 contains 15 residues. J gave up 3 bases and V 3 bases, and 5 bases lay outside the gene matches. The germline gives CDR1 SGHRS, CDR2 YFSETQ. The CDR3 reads CASSSAGTSYNEQFF. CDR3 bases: TGCGCCAGCAGCTCGGCCGGGACTAGCTACAATGAGCAGTTCTTC.

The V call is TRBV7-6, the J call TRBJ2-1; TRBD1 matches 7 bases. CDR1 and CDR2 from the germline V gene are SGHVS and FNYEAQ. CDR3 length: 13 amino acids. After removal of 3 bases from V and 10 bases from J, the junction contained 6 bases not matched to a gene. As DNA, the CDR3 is TGTGCCAGCAGCTTGGACAGGCACGGGGAGCAGTTCTTC. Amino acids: CASSLDRHGEQFF. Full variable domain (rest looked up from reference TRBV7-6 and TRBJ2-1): GAGVSQSPRYKVTKRGQDVALRCDPISGHVSLYWYRQALGQGPEFLTYFNYEAQQDKSGLPNDRFSAERPEGSISTLTIQRTEQRDSAMYRCASSLDRHGEQFFGPGTRLTVL.

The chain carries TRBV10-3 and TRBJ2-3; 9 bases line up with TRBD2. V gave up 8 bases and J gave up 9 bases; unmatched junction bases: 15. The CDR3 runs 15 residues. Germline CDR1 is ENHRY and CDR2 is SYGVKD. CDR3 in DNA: TGTGCCATCTTCGACCCAGCGGGAGGCGTAAGGACGCAGTATTTT. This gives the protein CAIFDPAGGVRTQYF.

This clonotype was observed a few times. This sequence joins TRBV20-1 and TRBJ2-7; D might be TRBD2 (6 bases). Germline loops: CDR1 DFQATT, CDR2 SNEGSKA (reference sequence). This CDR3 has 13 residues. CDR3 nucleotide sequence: TGCAGTGCCAGAGGGACTTCCTCCTACGAGCAGTACGTC. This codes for CSARGTSSYEQYV.

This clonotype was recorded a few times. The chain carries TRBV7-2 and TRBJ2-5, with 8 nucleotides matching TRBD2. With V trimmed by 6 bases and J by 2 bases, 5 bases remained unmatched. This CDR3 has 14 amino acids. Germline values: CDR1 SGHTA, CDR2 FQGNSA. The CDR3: CASRSSGVQETQYF. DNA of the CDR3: TGTGCCAGCAGGAGTAGCGGGGTGCAAGAGACCCAGTACTTC.